The T cell receptor beta chain under discussion was sequenced for a study of shared clonotypes between healthy human individuals. This CDR3 contains 13 residues. The germline gives CDR1 ENHRY, CDR2 SYGVKD. The V end lost 10 bases, the J end lost 5 bases, and 14 bases lay between the germline ends. The repertoire was sequenced with immunoSEQ multiplex PCR; TCRdb's copy has only in-frame clones and lacks some. The table has fewer than 3 million clones, around 92% seen once. The origin of this receptor is a man between 18 and 29 years old in good health. Some clones in this sample may be carry-over from other donors' samples. Sequencing used naive CD4+ T cells from PBMCs. Indicated subset: CD45RA+ positively selected. The chain recombines TRBV10-3 with TRBJ1-4, with a possible D match to TRBD1 (6 bases). The CDR3 reads CASNRDTNEKLFF. The DNA for the CDR3 is TGTGCCAGCAACCGGGACACCAATGAAAAACTGTTTTTT.